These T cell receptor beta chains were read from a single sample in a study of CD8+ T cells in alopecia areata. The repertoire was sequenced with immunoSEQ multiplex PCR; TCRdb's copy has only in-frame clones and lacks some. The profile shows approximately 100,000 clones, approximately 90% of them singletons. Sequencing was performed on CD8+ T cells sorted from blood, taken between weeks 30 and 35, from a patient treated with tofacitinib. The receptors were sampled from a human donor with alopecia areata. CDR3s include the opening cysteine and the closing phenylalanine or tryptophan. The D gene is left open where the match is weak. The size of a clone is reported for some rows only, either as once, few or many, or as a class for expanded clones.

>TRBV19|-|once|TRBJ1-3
CASSIYGNSGNTIYF
TGTGCCAGTAGTATTTACGGAAACTCTGGAAACACCATATATTTT
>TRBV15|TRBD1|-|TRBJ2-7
CATSSSTGDSYEQYF
TGTGCCACCAGCAGTTCGACAGGGGATTCCTACGAGCAGTACTTC
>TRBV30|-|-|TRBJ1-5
CAWSADGNQPQHF
TGTGCCTGGAGCGCGGACGGGAATCAGCCCCAGCATTTT
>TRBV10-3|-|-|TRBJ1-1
CAISELNTEAFF
TGTGCCATCAGTGAGTTGAACACTGAAGCTTTCTTT
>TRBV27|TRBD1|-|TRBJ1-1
CASSPGTANTEAFF
TGTGCCAGCAGCCCCGGGACAGCGAACACTGAAGCTTTCTTT
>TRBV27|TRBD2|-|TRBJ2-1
CASSLSRGDLNNEQFF
TGTGCCAGCAGTTTATCACGGGGGGATCTCAACAATGAGCAGTTCTTC
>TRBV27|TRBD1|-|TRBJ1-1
CASSPGTANTEAFF
TGTGCCAGCAGTCCCGGGACAGCTAACACTGAAGCTTTCTTT
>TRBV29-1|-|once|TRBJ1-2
CSVGSRGPSGYTF
TGCAGCGTTGGTTCCAGGGGTCCCAGTGGCTACACCTTC
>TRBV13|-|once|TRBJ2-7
CASSDGSLTYEQYF
TGTGCCAGCAGCGACGGGTCCCTGACCTACGAGCAGTACTTC
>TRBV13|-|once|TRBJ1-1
CASSLRGDTEAFF
TGTGCCAGCAGCTTACGCGGGGACACTGAAGCTTTCTTT
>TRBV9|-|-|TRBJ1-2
CASTMGTNYGYTF
TGTGCCAGCACAATGGGGACTAACTATGGCTACACCTTC
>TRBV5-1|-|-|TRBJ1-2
CASSLRTESNYGYTF
TGCGCCAGCAGCCTACGGACAGAATCTAACTATGGCTACACCTTC
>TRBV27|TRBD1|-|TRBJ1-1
CASSHPGTGNTEAFF
TGTGCCAGCAGTCATCCCGGGACAGGGAACACTGAAGCTTTCTTT
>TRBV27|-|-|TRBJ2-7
CASSPGSVVAYEQYF
TGTGCCAGCAGTCCAGGTTCGGTTGTCGCCTACGAGCAGTACTTC
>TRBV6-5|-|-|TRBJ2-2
CASSYSQGPGELFF
TGTGCCAGCAGTTACTCGCAGGGTCCCGGGGAGCTGTTTTTT
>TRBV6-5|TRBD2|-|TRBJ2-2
CASNPTGGGTGELFF
TGTGCCAGCAACCCCACGGGGGGAGGGACCGGGGAGCTGTTTTTT
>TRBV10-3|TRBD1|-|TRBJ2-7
CAISETGGYEQYF
TGTGCCATCAGTGAGACAGGGGGCTACGAGCAGTACTTC
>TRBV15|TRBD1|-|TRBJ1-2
CATSNGTVGPYGYTF
TGTGCCACCAGCAATGGGACAGTCGGGCCGTATGGCTACACCTTC
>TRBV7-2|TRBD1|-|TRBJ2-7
CASSLVEGALSYEQYF
TGTGCCAGCAGCTTAGTCGAGGGGGCGCTTTCCTACGAGCAGTACTTC
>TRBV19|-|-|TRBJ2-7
CASSIDSLRYEQYF
TGTGCCAGTAGTATCGACAGCCTCCGTTACGAGCAGTACTTC
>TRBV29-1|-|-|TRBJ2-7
CSVDSDSSGKPYEQYF
TGCAGCGTTGACTCCGACTCTTCGGGGAAACCCTACGAGCAGTACTTC
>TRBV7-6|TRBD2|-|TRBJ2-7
CASSFSGLDEQYF
TGTGCCAGCAGCTTTAGCGGGTTGGACGAGCAGTACTTC
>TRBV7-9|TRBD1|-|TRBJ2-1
CASSPRQGSSYNEQFF
TGTGCCAGCAGCCCGAGACAGGGTAGCTCCTACAATGAGCAGTTCTTC
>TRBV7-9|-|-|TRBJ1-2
CASSLVGGANYGYTF
TGTGCCAGCAGCTTAGTGGGAGGAGCTAACTATGGCTACACCTTC
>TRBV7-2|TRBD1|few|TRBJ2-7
CASGAGTGFYEQYF
TGTGCCAGCGGGGCCGGGACAGGGTTTTACGAGCAGTACTTC
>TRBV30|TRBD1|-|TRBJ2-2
CACIPTGGYLKTGELFF
TGTGCCTGCATCCCGACAGGGGGGTACCTTAAGACCGGGGAGCTGTTTTTT
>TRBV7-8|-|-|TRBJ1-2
CASSLDLGTPNNYGYTF
TGTGCCAGCAGCTTAGATTTGGGAACCCCCAATAACTATGGCTACACCTTC
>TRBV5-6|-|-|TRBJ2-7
CASSSSSYEQYF
TGTGCCAGCAGCTCCAGCTCCTACGAGCAGTACTTC
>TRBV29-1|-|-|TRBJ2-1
CSVAAAQSSYNEQFF
TGCAGCGTTGCAGCGGCCCAGAGCTCCTACAATGAGCAGTTCTTC
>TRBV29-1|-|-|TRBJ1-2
CSVTRGEDYGYTF
TGCAGCGTTACCAGGGGAGAGGACTATGGCTACACCTTC
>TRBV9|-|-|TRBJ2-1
CASSVLGSRDNEQFF
TGTGCCAGCAGCGTACTGGGCTCCCGGGACAATGAGCAGTTCTTC
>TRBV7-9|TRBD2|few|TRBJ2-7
CASIPTASGSYEQYF
TGTGCCAGCATCCCAACGGCTAGCGGGTCCTACGAGCAGTACTTC
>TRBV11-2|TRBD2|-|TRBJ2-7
CASSLSSGTSYEQYF
TGTGCCAGCAGCTTATCTAGCGGGACCTCCTACGAGCAGTACTTC
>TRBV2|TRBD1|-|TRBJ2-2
CASRETGGTGELFF
TGTGCCAGCAGGGAGACAGGGGGTACCGGGGAGCTGTTTTTT
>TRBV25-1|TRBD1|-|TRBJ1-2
CASSGLTGEGYGYTF
TGTGCCAGCAGTGGATTGACAGGGGAGGGCTATGGCTACACCTTC
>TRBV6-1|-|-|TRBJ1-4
CASSEAILENNEKLFF
TGTGCCAGCAGTGAAGCAATCCTCGAGAATAATGAAAAACTGTTTTTT
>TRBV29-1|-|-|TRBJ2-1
CSVDALATSHEQFF
TGCAGCGTTGACGCACTAGCCACCTCCCATGAGCAGTTCTTC
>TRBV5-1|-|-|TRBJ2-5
CASSPGRQYQETQYF
TGCGCCAGCAGCCCTGGTCGGCAGTACCAAGAGACCCAGTACTTC
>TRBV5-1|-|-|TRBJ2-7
CASSLEGRLIYEQYF
TGCGCCAGCAGCTTGGAGGGCCGACTCATCTACGAGCAGTACTTC
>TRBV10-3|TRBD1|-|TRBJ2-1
CAISDRTGADDEQFF
TGTGCCATCAGTGACCGAACAGGGGCAGATGATGAGCAGTTCTTC